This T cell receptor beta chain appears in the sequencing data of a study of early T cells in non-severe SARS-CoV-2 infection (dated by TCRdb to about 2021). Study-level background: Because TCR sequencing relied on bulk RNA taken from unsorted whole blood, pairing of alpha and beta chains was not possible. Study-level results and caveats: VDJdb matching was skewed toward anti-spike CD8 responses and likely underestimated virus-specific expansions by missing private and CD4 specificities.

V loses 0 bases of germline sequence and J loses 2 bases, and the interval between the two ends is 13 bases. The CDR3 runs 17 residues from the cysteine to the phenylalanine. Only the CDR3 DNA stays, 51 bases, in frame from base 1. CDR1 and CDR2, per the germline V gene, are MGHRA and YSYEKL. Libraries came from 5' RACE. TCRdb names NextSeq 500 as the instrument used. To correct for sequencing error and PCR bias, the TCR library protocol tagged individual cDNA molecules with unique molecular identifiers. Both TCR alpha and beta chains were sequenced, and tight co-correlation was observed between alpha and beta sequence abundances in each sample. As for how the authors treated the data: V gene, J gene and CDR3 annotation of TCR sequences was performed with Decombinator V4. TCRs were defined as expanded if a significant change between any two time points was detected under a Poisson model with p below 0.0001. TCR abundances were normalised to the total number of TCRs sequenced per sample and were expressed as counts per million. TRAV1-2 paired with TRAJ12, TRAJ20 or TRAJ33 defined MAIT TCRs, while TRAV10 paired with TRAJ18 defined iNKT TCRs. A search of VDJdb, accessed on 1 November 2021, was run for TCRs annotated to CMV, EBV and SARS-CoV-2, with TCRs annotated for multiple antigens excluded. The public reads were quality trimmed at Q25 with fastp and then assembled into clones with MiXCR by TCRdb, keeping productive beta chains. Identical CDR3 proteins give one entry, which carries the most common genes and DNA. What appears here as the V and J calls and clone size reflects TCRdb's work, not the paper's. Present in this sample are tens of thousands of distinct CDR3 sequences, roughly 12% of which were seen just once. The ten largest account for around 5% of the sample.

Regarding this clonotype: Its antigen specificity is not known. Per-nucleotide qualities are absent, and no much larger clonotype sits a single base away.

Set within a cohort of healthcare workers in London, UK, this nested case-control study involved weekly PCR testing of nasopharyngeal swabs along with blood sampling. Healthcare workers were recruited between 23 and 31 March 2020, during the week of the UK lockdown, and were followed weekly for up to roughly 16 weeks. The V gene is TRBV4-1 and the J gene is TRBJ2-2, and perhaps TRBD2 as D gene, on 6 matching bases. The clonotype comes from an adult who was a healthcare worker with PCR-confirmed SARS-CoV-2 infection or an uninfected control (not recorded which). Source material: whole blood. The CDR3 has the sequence CASSQEVLAANTGELFF. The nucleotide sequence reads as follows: TGCGCCAGCAGCCAAGAGGTATTAGCGGCTAACACCGGGGAGCTGTTTTTT.